Listed below are T cell receptor beta chains from one sample, sequenced in a study of T-cell memory formation after mild COVID-19. TCRdb used MiXCR to reprocess the 5' RACE reads, holding one entry per CDR3 protein. Of 350,000 or so distinct CDR3 sequences listed, approximately 21% are singletons. Source material: PBMCs or a T cell subset sorted from them (not recorded which). The receptor set was obtained from an adult woman who had mild COVID-19 (a few samples of this study predate the infection). Cell type and time point are not known. The CDR3 runs from the conserved cysteine through the conserved F or W. The order of the fields is D gene, clone size, V gene, J gene, CDR3 DNA, CDR3 protein. The D gene is left open where the match is weak. Only part of the rows carry a size: once, few, many, or a class if the clone is expanded.

NA	NA	TRBV7-2	TRBJ1-5	TGTGCCAGCATGTCCGGGACATCCAATCAGCCCCAGCATTTT	CASMSGTSNQPQHF
TRBD2	few	TRBV7-6	TRBJ2-5	TGTGCCAGCAGCCCGTCCTTTAGCGGGAGGGCCGAGGAGACCCAGTACTTC	CASSPSFSGRAEETQYF
NA	NA	TRBV5-1	TRBJ1-3	TGCGCCAGCAGTTGGGGAAACACCATATATTTT	CASSWGNTIYF
TRBD1	NA	TRBV5-1	TRBJ2-3	TGCGCCAGAAGTTCCTTGGACAGGGTGGCGGCAGATACGCAGTATTTT	CARSSLDRVAADTQYF
NA	few	TRBV7-9	TRBJ2-5	TGTGCCAGCAGCTTAAGGGGAAGGGCCCACCAAGAGACCCAGTACTTC	CASSLRGRAHQETQYF
NA	many	TRBV12-3/TRBV12-4	TRBJ1-1	TGTGCCAGCAGTAAGAACACTGAAGCTTTCTTT	CASSKNTEAFF
NA	many	TRBV5-1	TRBJ2-3	TGCGCCAGCAGCCCATCGTCAAACACAGATACGCAGTATTTT	CASSPSSNTDTQYF
TRBD1	NA	TRBV25-1	TRBJ1-1	TGTGCCAGCAGCAGACAGGGGCCCACTGAAGCTTTCTTT	CASSRQGPTEAFF
NA	NA	TRBV18	TRBJ2-1	TGTGCCAGCTCACCAGGAGGGAGTATCGATGAGCAGTTCTTC	CASSPGGSIDEQFF
TRBD2	NA	TRBV6-5	TRBJ2-1	TGTGCCAGCAGCCTACGGACTAGACGTGAGCAGTTCTTC	CASSLRTRREQFF
NA	few	TRBV5-1	TRBJ2-4	TGCGCCAGCAGCTTGGGGGCCGCGGGAAACATTCAGTACTTC	CASSLGAAGNIQYF
NA	NA	TRBV30	TRBJ1-1	TGTGCCTGGAGGGAGGAACACTACATGAACACTGAAGCTTTCTTT	CAWREEHYMNTEAFF
NA	few	TRBV4-2	TRBJ2-5	TGTGCCAGCAGCCTTACCAAGTCAGGGAAAGAGACCCAGTACTTC	CASSLTKSGKETQYF
NA	few	TRBV5-1	TRBJ2-5	TGCGCCAGCCTAGGCGACGGAGAGACCCAGTACTTC	CASLGDGETQYF
NA	few	TRBV5-1	TRBJ2-2	TGCGCCAGCAGCTTGGTCGCTAGGTCACCTAGCACCGGGGAGCTGTTTTTT	CASSLVARSPSTGELFF
NA	few	TRBV10-2	TRBJ2-2	TGCGCCAGCAGTTATAGGGGAGACACCGGGGAGCTGTTTTTT	CASSYRGDTGELFF
NA	few	TRBV30	TRBJ1-1	TGTGCCTGGATCGGGGCTGAAGCTTTCTTT	CAWIGAEAFF
NA	NA	TRBV7-2	TRBJ1-1	TGTGCCAGCAGCTTAGAGCGCAGGGGACCCACTGAAGCTTTCTTT	CASSLERRGPTEAFF
NA	few	TRBV12-3/TRBV12-4	TRBJ2-3	TGTGCCAGCAGTTCCCCAGCAGCAGATACGCAGTATTTT	CASSSPAADTQYF
TRBD1	few	TRBV7-2	TRBJ1-2	TGTGCCAGCAGCCGACGAGATGCAGGGGGGTCCACCTATGGCTACACCTTC	CASSRRDAGGSTYGYTF
TRBD2	few	TRBV5-1	TRBJ2-1	TGCGCCAGCAGCTTGGGTAGCGGGCTATACAATGAGCAGTTCTTC	CASSLGSGLYNEQFF
NA	NA	TRBV12-3/TRBV12-4	TRBJ2-7	TGTGCCAGCAGCCCCGTACCCGGCGAGCAGTACTTC	CASSPVPGEQYF
NA	many	TRBV5-4	TRBJ2-3	TGTGCCAGCAGCATGGGAACAGATACGCAGTATTTT	CASSMGTDTQYF
NA	NA	TRBV5-1	TRBJ2-3	TGCGCCAGCAGCCTGGGAAGGCTCAACACAGATACGCAGTATTTT	CASSLGRLNTDTQYF
NA	NA	TRBV20-1	TRBJ2-3	TGCAGTGCTAGCCCCTTAACAGGGTTAACAGATACGCAGTATTTT	CSASPLTGLTDTQYF
TRBD1	NA	TRBV29-1	TRBJ1-3	TGCAGCGTTCTATTCGGGACAGTCTCTGGAAACACCATATATTTT	CSVLFGTVSGNTIYF
NA	few	TRBV14	TRBJ2-2	TGTGCCAGCAGCCAAGAATTTCGCTTCACCGGGGAGCTGTTTTTT	CASSQEFRFTGELFF
TRBD2	few	TRBV4-1	TRBJ2-1	TGCGCCAGCAGCCGCCCGACTAGCGGGAGCAATGAGCAGTTCTTC	CASSRPTSGSNEQFF
NA	few	TRBV29-1	TRBJ2-7	TGCAGCGTTGGAGCAACCTACGAGCAGTACTTC	CSVGATYEQYF
NA	NA	TRBV5-1	TRBJ2-1	TGCGCCAGCAGCTTCGATAATAACAATGAGCAGTTCTTC	CASSFDNNNEQFF
NA	NA	TRBV27	TRBJ1-4	TGTGCCAGCAGAAGAAATGGAAAACTGTTTTTT	CASRRNGKLFF
TRBD1	NA	TRBV7-9	TRBJ2-7	TGTGCCAGCAGCACAGACAGGGGCTTATGGTACGAGCAGTACTTC	CASSTDRGLWYEQYF
TRBD1	few	TRBV12-3/TRBV12-4	TRBJ1-1	TGTGCCAGCAGTTACAACAGGGGGATGAACACTGAAGCTTTCTTT	CASSYNRGMNTEAFF
NA	few	TRBV3-1	TRBJ1-1	TGTGCCAGCAGCTTCCGACAGAGCCCTGAAGCTTTCTTT	CASSFRQSPEAFF
TRBD1	once	TRBV6-1	TRBJ2-1	TGTGCCAGCAGTGGAGGGTCGACAGGGGGCAGTGAGCAGTTCTTC	CASSGGSTGGSEQFF
NA	NA	TRBV7-2	TRBJ2-7	TGTGCCAGCAGCTTAGGGCCCACCCAGTACTTC	CASSLGPTQYF
NA	NA	TRBV6-1	TRBJ1-1	TGTGCCAGCAGTGAAATCGACAGGCGGAACACTGAAGCTTTCTTT	CASSEIDRRNTEAFF
NA	few	TRBV29-1	TRBJ1-1	TGCAGCGTTGACCTGACGAACACTGAAGCTTTCTTT	CSVDLTNTEAFF
NA	NA	TRBV24-1	TRBJ2-5	TGTGCCACCAGTGATTTATCCGGGGACGAGACCCAGTACTTC	CATSDLSGDETQYF
TRBD2	few	TRBV7-2	TRBJ2-3	TGTGCCAGCAGCTTAGTCGTCCCTAGCGGGGGGTGGGTGGTTACGCAGTATTTT	CASSLVVPSGGWVVTQYF
NA	NA	TRBV15	TRBJ2-7	TGTGCCACCAGCAGTGCGGGAAACTCCTACGAGCAGTACTTC	CATSSAGNSYEQYF
NA	few	TRBV7-9	TRBJ1-2	TGTGCCAGCAGCCCAAAGGGTGGTAACTATGGCTACACCTTC	CASSPKGGNYGYTF
TRBD2	NA	TRBV29-1	TRBJ2-3	TGCAGCGTTGCCCCGACTAGCGGGGGCCCGGATACGCAGTATTTT	CSVAPTSGGPDTQYF
NA	NA	TRBV7-2	TRBJ2-5	TGTGCCAGCAGCTTAGCGGGCCTAAGACAGGAGACCCAGTACTTC	CASSLAGLRQETQYF
NA	few	TRBV11-2	TRBJ2-4	TGTGCCAGCAGCTCCTATCGGGGCGTAGCCAAAAACATTCAGTACTTC	CASSSYRGVAKNIQYF
NA	NA	TRBV3-1	TRBJ1-2	TGTGCCAGCAGCCAAGATTATACAGAAGGGGATGGCTACACCTTC	CASSQDYTEGDGYTF
NA	NA	TRBV5-1	TRBJ2-6	TGCGCCAGCAGCTTGGGACCGAGAAGCTCTGGGGCCAACGTCCTGACTTTC	CASSLGPRSSGANVLTF
TRBD2	few	TRBV12-3/TRBV12-4	TRBJ2-1	TGTGCCAGCAGTTTAGGGGCGGGGGTCAGCAATGAGCAGTTCTTC	CASSLGAGVSNEQFF
NA	many	TRBV6-2/TRBV6-3	TRBJ1-6	TGTGCCATCAGGGAGACCGTACCGAATTCACCCCTCCACTTT	CAIRETVPNSPLHF
NA	NA	TRBV20-1	TRBJ1-5	TGCAGTGCTATGGGATCGGGAACGCAGCCCCAGCATTTT	CSAMGSGTQPQHF